The 25 T cell receptor beta chains presented below share a single source sample, sequenced in a study of T cells in Graves' hyperthyroidism and ophthalmopathy. Template material for amplifying TCR beta CDR3 regions consisted of RNA transcripts. In the first-round RT-PCR of the TCR CDR3, the HTBI primer set was used. TCRdb independently ran MiXCR on the multiplex PCR reads; one entry per CDR3 protein. Found here are hundreds of thousands of distinct CDR3 sequences, approximately 18% of them singletons; the top ten hold around 17%. Source material: blood. These receptors originate from a woman in her forties or fifties with Graves' hyperthyroidism that later progressed to Graves' ophthalmopathy.

This clonotype was counted ten times or more. This chain connects TRBV28 to TRBJ2-7; 7 nucleotides align to TRBD1. J was trimmed by 3 bases and V by 10 bases; bases with no gene match: 9. The V gene's germline CDR1 is MDHEN and CDR2 SYDVKM. The CDR3 is 13 amino acids. As DNA, the CDR3 is TGTGCCACCCTCTCGGCAGGGGGCTACGAGCAGTACTTC. This codes for CATLSAGGYEQYF.

This clonotype was seen ten or more times. The V gene is TRBV3-1, the J gene TRBJ1-1; TRBD1 is a possible D gene (5 bases). Germline CDR1 reads LGHDT; CDR2 reads YNNKEL (reference sequence). The CDR3 has 14 amino acids. V was trimmed by 4 bases and J by 1 base, leaving 10 bases between them. The CDR3 sequence is CASSPGSRNTEAFF. In nucleotides, the CDR3 is TGTGCCAGCAGCCCAGGGTCTAGGAACACTGAAGCTTTCTTT.

This clonotype was recorded at least ten times. The gene calls are TRBV6-1 and TRBJ2-7; 10 positions match TRBD1. This CDR3 has 16 residues. Germline assignment: CDR1 MNHNS and CDR2 SASEGT. V dropped 6 bases and J dropped 1; count of bases not matched to a gene: 9. The CDR3 DNA is TGTGCCAGCAGCCCCCAAGAGGGACAGGGGTCCTACGAGCAGTACTTC. This translates into CASSPQEGQGSYEQYF.

This chain uses TRBV6-5 with TRBJ2-6; 8 nucleotides line up with TRBD1. CDR3 length: 22 amino acids. The V gene end was trimmed by 0 bases and the J gene end by 0 bases; junction bases not matched to a gene: 16. Germline-derived CDR1 and CDR2 are MNHEY and SVGAGI. In DNA, the CDR3 is TGTGCCAGCAGTTACTCGAGGGTTGGACAGGGAGTTAGGTACTCTGGGGCCAACGTCCTGACTTTC. Translation gives CASSYSRVGQGVRYSGANVLTF.

In its sample, this clonotype was seen many times. The chain links TRBV30 to TRBJ1-4; no firm D call. CDR1 and CDR2 from the germline V gene are GTSNPN and SVGIG (reference sequence). The CDR3 covers 13 residues. With 1 base removed from V and 6 bases from J, the gap between germline ends came to 9 bases. The CDR3 loop is CAWSDGSHEKLFF. The DNA for the CDR3 is TGTGCCTGGAGTGACGGGTCTCATGAAAAACTGTTTTTT.

This clonotype was seen many times. The chain couples TRBV7-9 to TRBJ2-7, with 12 nucleotides matching TRBD1. Germline lookup yields CDR1 SEHNR and CDR2 FQNEAQ (reference sequence). With 6 bases clipped from V and 4 bases from J, the junction kept 10 bases outside the gene matches. This CDR3 has 16 residues. CDR3 region: CASSSGTGGVRYEQYF. CDR3 bases: TGTGCCAGCAGTTCCGGGACAGGGGGCGTGAGGTACGAGCAGTACTTC.

This clonotype has a count of ten or more. The V and J genes are TRBV13 and TRBJ2-3; maybe TRBD2 (7 bases). Trimming shortened V by 5 bases and J by 3 bases, and 18 bases separated the two germline ends. CDR3 length: 16 residues. CDR1 PRHDT and CDR2 FYEKMQ come from the germline V gene (reference sequence). The CDR3 DNA follows: TGTGCCAGCAGCCTACTTACCGGGGGGCGAACAGATACGCAGTATTTT. Residues: CASSLLTGGRTDTQYF.

This clonotype turned up a few times. The V and J genes are TRBV11-2 and TRBJ2-5; TRBD1 agrees at 7 bases. Germline CDR1 SGHAT, CDR2 FQNNGV. Trimming took 6 bases from V and 1 from J; bases not matched to a gene: 11. This CDR3 is built from 16 residues. The DNA of the CDR3 is TGTGCCAGCAGTATCACTAAGGGGGCTCTCCAAGAGACCCAGTACTTC. Translating it yields CASSITKGALQETQYF.

The J gene is TRBJ1-2, the V gene TRBV5-6; D ambiguous. CDR1 is SGHDT, CDR2 YYEEEE, per germline. Deletions cut 0 bases from V and 4 bases from J, with 19 bases between. This CDR3 spans 17 amino acids. The DNA of the CDR3 is TGTGCCAGCAGCTTGGCCCCCGAGACCGCGACTTCCTATGGCTACACCTTC. It specifies CASSLAPETATSYGYTF.

The CDR3 DNA reads as TGTGCCATCAGTGAGTCAAAGGGACTGAACACCGGGGAGCTGTTTTTT. It specifies CAISESKGLNTGELFF. This chain links TRBV10-3 with TRBJ2-2; a possible D gene is TRBD2 (6 bases). Trimming removed 0 bases at V and 1 base at J, with 9 bases between. The CDR3 has 16 amino acids. Germline-derived CDR1 and CDR2 are ENHRY and SYGVKD.

The chain employs TRBV14 and TRBJ2-1, with D possibly being TRBD2 (7 bases). V lost 3 bases, J lost 7 bases, and 19 bases lay in between. This CDR3 comprises 16 residues. CDR1 is SGHDN and CDR2 is FVKESK in the germline V gene. The CDR3 protein is CASSQIGGLYLNEQFF. As DNA, the CDR3 is TGTGCCAGCAGCCAGATCGGGGGGCTATATTTAAATGAGCAGTTCTTC.

This clonotype was picked up a small number of times. The chain joins TRBV19 to TRBJ1-1, with D perhaps TRBD1 (5 bases). The CDR3 is made up of 16 amino acids. The V end lost 5 bases, the J end lost 0 bases, and 16 bases lay between the germline ends. CDR1 is LNHDA, CDR2 SQIVND, per germline (reference sequence). CDR3 sequence: CASSADRDLMNTEAFF. The CDR3 nucleotides read TGTGCCAGTAGTGCAGACCGGGACCTCATGAACACTGAAGCTTTCTTT. The variable domain in full, with the rest retrieved from reference TRBV19 and TRBJ1-1, is DGGITQSPKYLFRKEGQNVTLSCEQNLNHDAMYWYRQDPGQGLRLIYYSQIVNDFQKGDIAEGYSVSREKKESFPLTVTSAQKNPTAFYLCASSADRDLMNTEAFFGQGTRLTVV.

This clonotype was recorded a few times. V and J are TRBV6-1 and TRBJ1-3; D possibly corresponds to TRBD1 (6 bases). The V and J ends lost 2 bases and 4 bases respectively, with 12 bases between them. This CDR3 comprises 15 residues. Germline V CDR1 and CDR2: MNHNS, SASEGT. This chain's CDR3 is CASSEYRGPGNTIYF. In nucleotides, the CDR3 is TGTGCCAGCAGTGAATACCGGGGGCCGGGAAACACCATATATTTT.

This clonotype was seen only a few times. The genes are TRBV10-3 and TRBJ2-5, with TRBD1 matching over 11 bases. Losses at the gene ends were 2 bases for V and 5 bases for J; bases not matched to a gene: 1. The CDR3 covers 14 residues. CDR1 and CDR2 (germline): ENHRY, SYGVKD. The CDR3 region is CAISEGDRGETQYF. CDR3 nucleotides: TGTGCCATCAGTGAGGGGGACAGGGGGGAGACCCAGTACTTC.

This clonotype has more than one count but fewer than ten. V gene TRBV12-3 or TRBV12-4 combines with J gene TRBJ1-2; 8 bases line up with TRBD1. The CDR3 contains 13 residues. V trimming: 5 bases; J trimming: 8 bases; junction bases outside the gene matches: 7. The CDR3 region has the DNA TGTGCCAGCAGTCAGACAGGGGTCGTAGGCTACACCTTC. It specifies CASSQTGVVGYTF.

This clonotype was seen repeatedly, ten times or more. This sequence joins TRBV5-1 and TRBJ2-7; 13 bases fit TRBD2. Per germline, CDR1 SGHRS and CDR2 YFSETQ. CDR3 length equals 15 residues. The V segment lost 6 bases and the J segment 0 bases; nucleotides outside the gene matches: 3. The CDR3 here is CASTRTSGGSYEQYF. The CDR3 coding sequence is TGCGCCAGCACCCGGACTAGCGGGGGCTCCTACGAGCAGTACTTC. The full variable domain, with the rest looked up from reference TRBV5-1 and TRBJ2-7, is KAGVTQTPRYLIKTRGQQVTLSCSPISGHRSVSWYQQTPGQGLQFLFEYFSETQRNKGNFPGRFSGRQFSNSRSEMNVSTLELGDSALYLCASTRTSGGSYEQYFGPGTRLTVT.

This clonotype was seen more than once but under ten times. The chain combines TRBV24-1 with TRBJ2-3; the match to TRBD2 covers 13 bases. The germline CDR1 and CDR2 sequences are KGHDR and SFDVKD. This CDR3 is built from 17 residues. Trimming at V came to 4 bases and at J to 5 bases, leaving 8 bases not matched to a gene. CDR3 amino acids: CATSDRGTSGVGDTQYF. The CDR3 DNA sequence: TGTGCCACCAGTGACCGTGGGACTAGCGGGGTGGGAGATACGCAGTATTTT.

This chain connects TRBV27 to TRBJ2-5; 7 positions agree with TRBD1. Germline V lookup: CDR1 MNHEY, CDR2 SMNVEV (reference sequence). V trimming: 4 bases; J trimming: 3 bases; junction bases outside the gene matches: 11. The CDR3 consists of 16 residues. The CDR3 spells CASSSYSGTEEETQYF. The CDR3 nucleotides are TGTGCCAGCAGTTCCTATTCCGGGACAGAAGAAGAGACCCAGTACTTC.

The CDR3 sequence: CASSRGFRTDTQYF. The CDR3 nucleotides read TGTGCCAGCAGCAGGGGGTTCAGGACAGATACGCAGTATTTT. The chain combines TRBV11-2 with TRBJ2-3; D is perhaps TRBD1 (6 bases). The V end lost 5 bases, the J end lost 3 bases, and 12 bases lay between the germline ends. The CDR3 runs to 14 residues. In germline, CDR1 is SGHAT, CDR2 FQNNGV.

The genes are TRBV10-3 and TRBJ1-1, with D maybe TRBD1 (6 bases). CDR3 length: 16 amino acids. Germline loops: CDR1 ENHRY, CDR2 SYGVKD. V was shortened by 0 bases and J by 0 bases, with 11 bases between the two germline ends. The CDR3 reads CAISESGQNMNTEAFF. CDR3 DNA sequence: TGTGCCATCAGTGAGTCTGGACAGAACATGAACACTGAAGCTTTCTTT.

The table lists this clonotype with many counts. This chain uses TRBV2 with TRBJ1-1, with TRBD1 matching over 10 bases. The CDR3 length is 15 residues. V shed 3 bases, J shed 4 bases, and the junction held 5 bases outside the gene matches. The germline V gene has CDR1 SNHLY and CDR2 FYNNEI. This chain's CDR3 is CASSEGRDRGTEAFF. The CDR3 region has the DNA TGTGCCAGCAGTGAGGGACGGGACAGGGGCACTGAAGCTTTCTTT.

The rearrangement joins TRBV10-3 to TRBJ2-2; a weak D match, TRBD2 (6 bases). Germline lookup yields CDR1 ENHRY and CDR2 SYGVKD. CDR3 size: 15 residues. V was trimmed by 0 bases and J by 2 bases, leaving 7 bases between them. In DNA form, the CDR3 reads TGTGCCATCAGTGAGTCTGGACTAAACACCGGGGAGCTGTTTTTT. Translating it yields CAISESGLNTGELFF.

This clonotype showed up many times. V usage is TRBV2 and J usage is TRBJ1-3, with D possibly TRBD1 on 5 matching bases. CDR3 size: 14 residues. Trimming took 5 bases from V and 7 from J, leaving 15 bases between them. CDR1 and CDR2 (germline): SNHLY, FYNNEI. The CDR3 nucleotides read TGTGCCAGCAGTAAGGGGCAGGATGGGAACACCATATATTTT. Translated: CASSKGQDGNTIYF.

This clonotype occurred a few times. The rearrangement links TRBV19 to TRBJ1-1; a possible D gene is TRBD1 (6 bases). The CDR3 extends over 13 amino acids. The V gene's germline CDR1 is LNHDA and CDR2 SQIVND (reference sequence). V lost 6 bases and J lost 2, with 10 bases in between. The chain's CDR3 is CASSEGHNTEAFF. The DNA for the CDR3 is TGTGCCAGTAGCGAGGGACACAACACTGAAGCTTTCTTT. The variable domain in full, completed from reference TRBV19 and TRBJ1-1, reads DGGITQSPKYLFRKEGQNVTLSCEQNLNHDAMYWYRQDPGQGLRLIYYSQIVNDFQKGDIAEGYSVSREKKESFPLTVTSAQKNPTAFYLCASSEGHNTEAFFGQGTRLTVV.

There are a few counts of this clonotype. V usage is TRBV6-2 or TRBV6-3 and J usage is TRBJ1-6, with TRBD1 as a possible D gene (6 bases). Deletions cut 7 bases from V and 10 bases from J, with 29 bases between. This CDR3 spans 18 amino acids. Germline V lookup: CDR1 MNHEY, CDR2 SVGEGT. CDR3 nucleotides: TGTGCCAGCACCACCGAGGTCAGGGGTAGACCTTTTTACTCACCCCTCCACTTT. Its translation is CASTTEVRGRPFYSPLHF.